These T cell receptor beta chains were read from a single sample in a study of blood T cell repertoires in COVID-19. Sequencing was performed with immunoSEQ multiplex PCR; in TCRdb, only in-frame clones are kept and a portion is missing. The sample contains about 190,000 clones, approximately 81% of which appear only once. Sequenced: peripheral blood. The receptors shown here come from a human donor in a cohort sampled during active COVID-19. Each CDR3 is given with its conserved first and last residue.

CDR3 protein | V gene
CASSQTQGGTEAFF | TRBV7-8
CASSNRDRGGNQPQHF | TRBV5-4
CASSYQGVDGTEAFF | TRBV5-1
CATGKGASYTF | TRBV24-1
CASSLAGRGYGYTF | TRBV5-4
CASSTGQGNYNEQFF | TRBV5-1
CASISRDEQYF | TRBV28
CASTRGRDQPQHF | TRBV19
CASSTFRTGAVSPLHF | TRBV28
CASSPPEGLGGYTF | TRBV18
CASSVGAGQAFF | TRBV5-1
CASSFGALDRAWSYNEQFF | TRBV12-1
CASQISYNSPLHF | TRBV3-1/TRBV3-2
CASSLSQYTQYF | TRBV12-3/TRBV12-4
CASRQTGQRDTQYF | TRBV28
CASSQVRTGRSYNEQFF | TRBV4-1
CASSPRQAHSGNTIYF | TRBV18